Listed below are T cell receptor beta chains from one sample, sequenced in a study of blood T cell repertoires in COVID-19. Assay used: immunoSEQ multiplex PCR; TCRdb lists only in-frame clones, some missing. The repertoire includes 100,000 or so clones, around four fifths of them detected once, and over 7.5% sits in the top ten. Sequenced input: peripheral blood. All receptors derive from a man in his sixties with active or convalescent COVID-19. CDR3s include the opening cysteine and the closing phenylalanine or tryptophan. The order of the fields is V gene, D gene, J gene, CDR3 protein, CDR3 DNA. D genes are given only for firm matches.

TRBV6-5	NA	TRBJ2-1	CASLASSSYNEQFF	TGTGCCAGCCTAGCGTCTAGCTCCTACAATGAGCAGTTCTTC
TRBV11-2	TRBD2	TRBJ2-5	CASSLEGTSGMKTQYF	TGTGCCAGCAGCTTAGAGGGGACTAGCGGGATGAAGACCCAGTACTTC
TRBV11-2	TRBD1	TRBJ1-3	CASSLPGQGRNTIYF	TGTGCCAGCAGCTTACCGGGACAGGGTAGAAACACCATATATTTT
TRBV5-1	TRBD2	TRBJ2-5	CASRMGGTSGSFQETQYF	TGCGCCAGCAGGATGGGGGGGACTAGCGGGAGTTTCCAAGAGACCCAGTACTTC
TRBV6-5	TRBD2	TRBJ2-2	CASSYGTSGIAGELFF	TGTGCCAGCAGTTACGGGACTAGCGGGATTGCCGGGGAGCTGTTTTTT
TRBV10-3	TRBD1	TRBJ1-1	CAISETRQGIAEAFF	TGTGCCATCAGTGAGACCAGACAGGGGATCGCTGAAGCTTTCTTT
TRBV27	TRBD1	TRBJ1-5	CASSDRQGFNQPQHF	TGTGCCAGCAGCGACCGACAGGGTTTCAATCAGCCCCAGCATTTT
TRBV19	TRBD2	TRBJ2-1	CASSIYSGSSYNEQFF	TGTGCCAGTAGTATTTATAGCGGGAGCTCCTACAATGAGCAGTTCTTC
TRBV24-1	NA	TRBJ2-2	CATRGSATGELFF	TGTGCCACCAGGGGGAGCGCAACCGGGGAGCTGTTTTTT
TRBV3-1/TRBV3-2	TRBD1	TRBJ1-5	CASSRTGAKQPQHF	TGTGCCAGCAGCCGCACAGGGGCCAAACAGCCCCAGCATTTT
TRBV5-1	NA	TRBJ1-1	CASSPREGGGTEAFF	TGCGCCAGCAGCCCCCGGGAGGGAGGGGGCACTGAAGCTTTCTTT
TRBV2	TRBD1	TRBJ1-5	CASRGQGGSNQPQHF	TGTGCCAGCAGAGGACAGGGGGGTTCGAATCAGCCCCAGCATTTT
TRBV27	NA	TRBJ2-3	CASRETRLTDTQYF	TGTGCCAGCAGGGAGACTCGTCTCACAGATACGCAGTATTTT
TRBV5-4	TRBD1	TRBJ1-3	CASSAGTGHSGNTIYF	TGTGCCAGCAGCGCGGGGACAGGTCACTCTGGAAACACCATATATTTT